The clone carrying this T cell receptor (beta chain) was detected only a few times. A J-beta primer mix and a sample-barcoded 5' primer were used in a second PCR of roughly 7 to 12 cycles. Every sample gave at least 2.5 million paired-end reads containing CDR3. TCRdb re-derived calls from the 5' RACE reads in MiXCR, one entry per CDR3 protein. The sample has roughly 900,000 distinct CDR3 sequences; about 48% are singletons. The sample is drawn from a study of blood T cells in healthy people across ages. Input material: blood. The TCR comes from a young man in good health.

The CDR3 is CASSGGAQAFF. CDR3 DNA sequence: TGTGCCAGCAGCGGCGGGGCACAAGCTTTCTTT. V and J are TRBV5-5 and TRBJ1-1; D might be TRBD1 (5 bases). Looked up from germline, CDR1 is SGHKS and CDR2 is YYEKEE (reference sequence). This CDR3 comprises 11 residues. V was trimmed by 4 bases and J by 9 bases, leaving 10 bases between them.